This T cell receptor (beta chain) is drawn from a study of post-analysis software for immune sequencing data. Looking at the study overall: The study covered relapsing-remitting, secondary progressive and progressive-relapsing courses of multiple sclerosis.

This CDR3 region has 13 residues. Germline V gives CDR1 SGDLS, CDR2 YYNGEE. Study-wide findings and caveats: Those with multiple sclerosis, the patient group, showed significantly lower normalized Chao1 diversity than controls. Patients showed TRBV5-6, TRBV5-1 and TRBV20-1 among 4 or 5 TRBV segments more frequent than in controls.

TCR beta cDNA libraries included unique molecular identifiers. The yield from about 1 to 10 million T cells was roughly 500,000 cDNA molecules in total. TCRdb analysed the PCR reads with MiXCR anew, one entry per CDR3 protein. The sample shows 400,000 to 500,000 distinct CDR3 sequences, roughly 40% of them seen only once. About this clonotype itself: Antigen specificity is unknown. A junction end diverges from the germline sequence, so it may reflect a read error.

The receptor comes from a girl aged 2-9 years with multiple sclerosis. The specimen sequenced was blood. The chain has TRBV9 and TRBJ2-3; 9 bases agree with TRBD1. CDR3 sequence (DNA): TGTGGCAGCAGCGCTCCCGACAGGGGGTCGTGGTATTTT. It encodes CGSSAPDRGSWYF.